These T cell receptor beta chains were read from a single sample in a study of OX40 agonist ivuxolimab in advanced cancers. Using immunoSEQ multiplex PCR, the repertoire was profiled, and TCRdb retains in-frame clones only, with some absent. This sample carries tens of thousands of clones, roughly 85% of them seen once, and the ten largest clones take roughly 2.2%. Sample: CD4+ or CD8+ T cells sorted from blood, taken in a trial of the OX40 agonist ivuxolimab. These receptors all come from an adult with an advanced solid tumor such as melanoma, head and neck, liver or kidney cancer. The CDR3 runs from the conserved cysteine through the conserved F or W. A D gene is named only where the DNA matches it firmly. Rows may omit the clone size; those that give it use once, few, many or a size class.

size	D	V	J	CDR3	DNA
NA	NA	TRBV5-6	TRBJ1-6	CASSLGGNRVEVYNSPLHF	TGTGCCAGCAGCTTGGGAGGGAACAGAGTAGAAGTTTATAATTCACCCCTCCACTTT
NA	NA	TRBV10-3	TRBJ2-2	CAISAPVVLGTGELFF	TGTGCCATCAGTGCGCCGGTAGTATTAGGCACCGGGGAGCTGTTTTTT
NA	TRBD2	TRBV9	TRBJ2-5	CASSVAPPGGGGQETQYF	TGTGCCAGCAGCGTAGCGCCGCCTGGCGGGGGGGGACAAGAGACCCAGTACTTC
NA	NA	TRBV7-9	TRBJ1-1	CASSRDTQAFF	TGTGCCAGCAGCCGCGACACCCAAGCTTTCTTT
NA	NA	TRBV6-4	TRBJ1-2	CASSDSGRGYTF	TGTGCCAGCAGTGACTCGGGCAGAGGCTACACCTTC
few	NA	TRBV30	TRBJ1-1	CAWSQTAEAFF	TGTGCCTGGAGTCAGACAGCTGAAGCTTTCTTT
few	TRBD1	TRBV28	TRBJ1-4	CASSPTGQGDEKLFF	TGTGCCAGCAGTCCGACGGGACAGGGTGACGAAAAACTGTTTTTT
NA	TRBD2	TRBV7-2	TRBJ2-7	CASRPTPGTSGRDEQYF	TGTGCCAGCAGACCGACACCCGGGACTAGCGGGAGGGACGAGCAGTACTTC
NA	NA	TRBV30	TRBJ2-5	CACQGAGLETQYF	TGTGCCTGCCAAGGGGCAGGGTTAGAGACCCAGTACTTC
NA	TRBD2	TRBV14	TRBJ2-3	CASSPAGGGRKIASTDTQYF	TGTGCCAGCAGCCCCGCTGGGGGCGGGAGGAAGATCGCTAGCACAGATACGCAGTATTTT
NA	NA	TRBV7-2	TRBJ1-2	CASSLDYNRVGYGYTF	TGTGCCAGCAGCTTAGACTACAACAGGGTGGGCTATGGCTACACCTTC
NA	NA	TRBV19	TRBJ2-4	CASSMRSGYENIQYF	TGTGCCAGTAGTATGCGGTCGGGGTACGAAAACATTCAGTACTTC
NA	NA	TRBV5-1	TRBJ1-1	CASSLRGLEAFF	TGCGCCAGCAGCTTGCGAGGGTTGGAAGCTTTCTTT
NA	NA	TRBV27	TRBJ2-2	CASSRFRELFF	TGTGCCAGCAGTCGATTCCGGGAGCTGTTTTTT
NA	NA	TRBV19	TRBJ2-7	CASRQGTYEQYF	TGTGCCAGTCGGCAGGGGACCTACGAGCAGTACTTC
NA	NA	TRBV4-1	TRBJ2-2	CASRASGERTGELFF	TGCGCCAGCAGAGCCTCAGGGGAACGCACCGGGGAGCTGTTTTTT
NA	NA	TRBV10-3	TRBJ2-7	CASSGAYEQYF	TGTGCCAGCTCGGGGGCCTACGAGCAGTACTTC
NA	NA	TRBV18	TRBJ2-5	CASSALGGETQYF	TGTGCCAGCTCCGCCCTAGGGGGAGAGACCCAGTACTTC
NA	NA	TRBV18	TRBJ2-1	CASSPRGTQTGSNNEQFF	TGTGCCAGCTCACCACGGGGGACCCAGACAGGTTCGAATAATGAGCAGTTCTTC
few	TRBD1	TRBV7-8	TRBJ1-1	CASSSGGNTEAFF	TGTGCCAGCAGCTCAGGGGGGAACACTGAAGCTTTCTTT
once	TRBD1	TRBV7-2	TRBJ2-5	CASSSGQRTQYF	TGTGCCAGCAGCTCGGGACAGCGGACCCAGTACTTC
few	TRBD1	TRBV7-2	TRBJ2-7	CASSLGGQGGEQYF	TGTGCCAGCAGCTTAGGGGGACAGGGGGGCGAGCAGTACTTC
few	NA	TRBV5-1	TRBJ1-3	CASTAGTGNTIYF	TGCGCCAGTACAGCCGGGACAGGAAACACCATATATTTT
NA	NA	TRBV7-2	TRBJ2-1	CASGAGQHPLYEQFF	TGTGCCAGTGGGGCTGGACAGCATCCCTTGTACGAGCAGTTCTTC
NA	NA	TRBV6-6	TRBJ2-7	CASSPLAREYEQYF	TGTGCCAGCAGCCCACTAGCCCGGGAATACGAGCAGTACTTC
once	NA	TRBV11-2	TRBJ2-7	CASSWGLYEQYF	TGTGCCAGCAGCTGGGGCCTATACGAGCAGTACTTC
NA	NA	TRBV5-4	TRBJ1-1	CASSLNVQTLTEAFF	TGTGCCAGCAGCTTGAACGTACAGACACTAACTGAAGCTTTCTTT
NA	NA	TRBV5-8	TRBJ1-5	CASSLLGSNQPQHF	TGTGCCAGCAGCTTGTTAGGGAGCAATCAGCCCCAGCATTTT
NA	NA	TRBV19	TRBJ1-3	CASSLRNSGNTIYF	TGTGCCAGTAGTCTGCGGAACTCTGGAAACACCATATATTTT
NA	NA	TRBV18	TRBJ1-1	CASSPGGAGTEAFF	TGTGCCAGCTCACCCGGGGGCGCTGGCACTGAAGCTTTCTTT
NA	NA	TRBV19	TRBJ2-5	CASRNPPGSETQYF	TGTGCCAGTAGAAACCCACCCGGTTCGGAGACCCAGTACTTC
NA	NA	TRBV6-1	TRBJ1-1	CASMRGSSTEAFF	TGTGCCAGCATGCGGGGCTCGAGCACTGAAGCTTTCTTT
NA	TRBD1	TRBV5-4	TRBJ1-3	CASSPETGGLRNTIYF	TGTGCCAGCAGCCCCGAGACAGGGGGCTTAAGAAACACCATATATTTT
NA	NA	TRBV20-1	TRBJ2-7	CSASRTEEQYF	TGCAGTGCTAGTCGAACTGAAGAGCAGTACTTC
medium-sized	NA	TRBV2	TRBJ1-1	CAREQGSEAFF	TGTGCCAGAGAACAGGGCTCTGAAGCTTTCTTT
NA	NA	TRBV19	TRBJ1-5	CASSILYTQPQHF	TGTGCCAGTAGTATACTGTATACTCAGCCCCAGCATTTT
NA	TRBD2	TRBV5-5	TRBJ2-1	CASSFTSGKPYEQFF	TGTGCCAGCAGCTTCACTAGCGGGAAACCTTATGAGCAGTTCTTC
few	TRBD1	TRBV6-1	TRBJ2-7	CASSKDRGFYEQYF	TGTGCCAGCAGCAAGGACAGGGGTTTCTACGAGCAGTACTTC
NA	TRBD1	TRBV28	TRBJ1-2	CASSLTLQGAYGYTF	TGTGCCAGCAGTTTAACATTACAGGGGGCCTATGGCTACACCTTC
NA	TRBD1	TRBV30	TRBJ2-5	CAWDRGRETQYF	TGTGCCTGGGACAGGGGGCGGGAGACCCAGTACTTC
few	NA	TRBV7-9	TRBJ2-7	CASNTSGTRSYEQYF	TGTGCCAGCAACACTTCCGGGACAAGGTCCTACGAGCAGTACTTC
few	NA	TRBV6-1	TRBJ1-5	CASSGTGGMSNQPQHF	TGTGCCAGCAGTGGAACGGGGGGTATGAGCAATCAGCCCCAGCATTTT
once	NA	TRBV10-1	TRBJ1-2	CASSESTLGSYTF	TGCGCCAGCAGTGAGTCGACGCTGGGGAGCTACACCTTC
many	NA	TRBV19	TRBJ1-2	CASNLADYGYTF	TGTGCCAGTAATTTGGCGGACTATGGCTACACCTTC